Included here is one T cell receptor beta chain sequence, with context. Its antigen is unidentified. This specimen belongs to a study of T cell responses to AZD1222 COVID-19 vaccine. Libraries were prepared by immunoSEQ multiplex PCR; TCRdb keeps only in-frame clonotypes and omits some of them. In the table there are fewer than 200,000 clones, over 80% of which are singletons. This CDR3 contains 14 residues. Germline lookup yields CDR1 WSHSY and CDR2 SAAADI. Trimming left V 0 bases short and J 7 bases short, with 13 bases between. Study-level points and caveats: Clonal diversity was possibly underestimated; the donors were predominantly white British and more often female. The repertoires were collected only after the peak T cell response.

Sample: peripheral blood, taken 28 days after the second dose of the MenACWY control vaccine. This clonotype was sampled from an adult who received the MenACWY meningococcal vaccine as a control. The rearrangement joins TRBV10-2 to TRBJ2-7; a possible D gene is TRBD2 (6 bases). CDR3 protein: CASSESGGSREQYF. CDR3 nucleotide sequence: TGCGCCAGCAGTGAGTCCGGGGGATCGAGAGAGCAGTACTTC.